One TCR beta chain is described in this entry. What it binds is not known. This sample was included in a study of cytomegalovirus exposure and HLA in healthy donors. Study in general: One earlier analysis, a look at 180 million or so T cells, found about 100 million unique TCR beta sequences. General study results and limits: Reported findings show TCR beta sequences accurately forecast HLA-A and HLA-B alleles in most subjects. Relative to the roughly 690-donor mean, N-insertions were reportedly fewer in an Asian-associated ancestry cluster in a later analysis.

Amplification used 60 Vbeta primers and 13 Jbeta primers. Measured with immunoSEQ multiplex PCR; TCRdb has only the in-frame clones, and not every one. The sample has over 90,000 clones; approximately 66% are singletons. The CDR3 is 13 residues long. Germline CDR1 and CDR2: SGHRS and YFSETQ. J gave up 2 bases and V 4 bases, and 3 bases lay outside the gene matches. The receptor was derived from a woman between 45 and 60 years old in good health and CMV-seronegative. The chain has TRBV5-1 and TRBJ2-7, with 7 bases fitting TRBD2. The sample consisted of PBMCs. Here the CDR3 reads CASSPSGTYEQYF. In DNA, the CDR3 is TGCGCCAGCAGCCCTAGCGGTACCTACGAGCAGTACTTC.